This T cell receptor (beta chain) originates from a study of shared clonotypes between healthy human individuals. Across the study: Each donor's CD4 naive and CD4 memory cells filled three plates apiece, CD8 naive two, and CD8 memory one.

In its sample, this clone was seen once. The antigen remains undetermined. CD8 cells regarded as naive lacked CD45RO, were positively chosen for CCR7, and omitted terminally differentiated effector memory CD45RA+ cells. Overall study findings and caveats: As a rule, naive subsets had a larger estimated richness than memory subsets. Shared across a handful of donors were roughly 4.8% of the naive CD4 clonotypes. When compared with the clonotypes that were shared by all four sorted-subset donors, the non-shared clonotypes turned out to have lower generation probabilities.

Clones were read by immunoSEQ multiplex PCR, and TCRdb kept only the in-frame ones, dropping some. The data show around 2,000,000 clones, over 85% seen once. CDR1 and CDR2 (germline): SGHDN, FVKESK. This CDR3 is built from 12 residues. Deletions cut 4 bases from V and 5 bases from J, with 5 bases between. The sample was naive CD8+ T cells sorted from blood. The sequence came from a man in his late teens or twenties in good health. This chain uses TRBV14 with TRBJ2-2; tentatively, D is TRBD2 (5 bases). The DNA for the CDR3 is TGTGCCAGCAGCCCGGGGACCGGGGAGCTGTTTTTT. Residues: CASSPGTGELFF.